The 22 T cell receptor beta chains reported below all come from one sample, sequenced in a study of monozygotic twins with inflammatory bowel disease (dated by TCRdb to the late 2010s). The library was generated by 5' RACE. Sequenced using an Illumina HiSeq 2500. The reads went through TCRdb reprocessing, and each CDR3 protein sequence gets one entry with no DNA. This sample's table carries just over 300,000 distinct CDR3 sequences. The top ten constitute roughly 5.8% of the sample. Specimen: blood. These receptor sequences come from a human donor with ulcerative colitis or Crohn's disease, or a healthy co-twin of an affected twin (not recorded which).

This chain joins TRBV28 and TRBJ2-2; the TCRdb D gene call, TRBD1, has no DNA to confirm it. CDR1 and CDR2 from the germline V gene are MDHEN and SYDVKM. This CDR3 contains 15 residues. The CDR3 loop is CASSFTGFDTGELFF.

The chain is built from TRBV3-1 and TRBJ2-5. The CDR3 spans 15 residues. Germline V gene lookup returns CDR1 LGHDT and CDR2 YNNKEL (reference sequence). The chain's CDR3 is CASSYRVGSQETQYF.

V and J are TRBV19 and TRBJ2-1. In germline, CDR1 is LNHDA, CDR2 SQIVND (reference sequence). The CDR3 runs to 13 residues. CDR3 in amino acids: CASSIDWAAKQFF.

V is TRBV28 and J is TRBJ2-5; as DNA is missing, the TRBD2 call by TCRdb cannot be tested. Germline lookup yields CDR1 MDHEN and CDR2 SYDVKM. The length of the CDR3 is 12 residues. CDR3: CASSGLAETQYF. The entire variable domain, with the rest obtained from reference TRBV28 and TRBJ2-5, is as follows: DVKVTQSSRYLVKRTGEKVFLECVQDMDHENMFWYRQDPGLGLRLIYFSYDVKMKEKGDIPEGYSVSREKKERFSLILESASTNQTSMYLCASSGLAETQYFGPGTRLLVL.

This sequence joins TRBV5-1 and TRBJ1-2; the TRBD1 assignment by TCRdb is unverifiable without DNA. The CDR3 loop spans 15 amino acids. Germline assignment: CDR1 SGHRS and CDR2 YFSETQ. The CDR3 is CASSQLQGNIHGYTF.

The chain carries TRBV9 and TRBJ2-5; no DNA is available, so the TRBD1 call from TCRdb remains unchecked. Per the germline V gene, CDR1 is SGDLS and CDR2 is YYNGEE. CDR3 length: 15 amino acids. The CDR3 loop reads CASTPLGRHQETQYF. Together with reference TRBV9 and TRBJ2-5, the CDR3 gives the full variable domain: DSGVTQTPKHLITATGQRVTLRCSPRSGDLSVYWYQQSLDQGLQFLIQYYNGEERAKGNILERFSAQQFPDLHSELNLSSLELGDSALYFCASTPLGRHQETQYFGPGTRLLVL.

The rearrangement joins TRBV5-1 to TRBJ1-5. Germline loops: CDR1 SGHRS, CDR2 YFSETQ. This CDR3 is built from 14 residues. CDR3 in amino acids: CASSLWSKDQPQHF.

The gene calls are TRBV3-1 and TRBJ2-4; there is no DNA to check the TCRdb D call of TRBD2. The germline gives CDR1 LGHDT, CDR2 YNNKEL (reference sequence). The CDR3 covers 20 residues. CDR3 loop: CASSQGIREGRGDAKNIQYF. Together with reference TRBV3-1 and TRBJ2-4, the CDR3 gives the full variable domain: DTAVSQTPKYLVTQMGNDKSIKCEQNLGHDTMYWYKQDSKKFLKIMFSYNNKELIINETVPNRFSPKSPDKAHLNLHINSLELGDSAVYFCASSQGIREGRGDAKNIQYFGAGTRLSVL.

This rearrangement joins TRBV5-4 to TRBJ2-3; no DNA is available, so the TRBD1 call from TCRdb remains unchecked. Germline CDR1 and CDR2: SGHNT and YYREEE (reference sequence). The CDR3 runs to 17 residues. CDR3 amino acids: CASSFYGGGNSADTQYF.

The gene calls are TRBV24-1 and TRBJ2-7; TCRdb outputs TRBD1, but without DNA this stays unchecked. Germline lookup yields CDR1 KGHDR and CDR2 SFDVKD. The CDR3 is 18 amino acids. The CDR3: CATSAAGQGQGFFNEQYF.

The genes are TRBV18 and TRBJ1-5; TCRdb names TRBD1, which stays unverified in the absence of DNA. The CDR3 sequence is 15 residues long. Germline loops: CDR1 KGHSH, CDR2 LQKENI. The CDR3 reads CASSKIGTQNQPQHF.

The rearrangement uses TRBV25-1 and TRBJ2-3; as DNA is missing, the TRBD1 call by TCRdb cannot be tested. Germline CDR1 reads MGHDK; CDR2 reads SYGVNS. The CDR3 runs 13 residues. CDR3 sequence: CASHTPGTDTQYF.

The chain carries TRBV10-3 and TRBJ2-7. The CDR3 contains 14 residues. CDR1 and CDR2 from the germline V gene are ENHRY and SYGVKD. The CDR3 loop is CAINESTGTYEQYF.

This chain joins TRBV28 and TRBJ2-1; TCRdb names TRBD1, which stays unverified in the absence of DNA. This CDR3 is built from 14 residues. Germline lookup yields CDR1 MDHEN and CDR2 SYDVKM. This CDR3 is CASSGGQGRNEQFF.

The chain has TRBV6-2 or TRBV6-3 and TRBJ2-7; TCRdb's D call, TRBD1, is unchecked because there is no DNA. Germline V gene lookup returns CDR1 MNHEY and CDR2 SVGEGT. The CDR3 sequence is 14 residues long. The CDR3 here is CASERGQGSYEQYF.

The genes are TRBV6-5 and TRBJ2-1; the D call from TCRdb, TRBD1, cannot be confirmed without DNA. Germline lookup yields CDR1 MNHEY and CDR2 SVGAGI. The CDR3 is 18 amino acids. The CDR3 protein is CASSYGPIGRVDYNEQFF.

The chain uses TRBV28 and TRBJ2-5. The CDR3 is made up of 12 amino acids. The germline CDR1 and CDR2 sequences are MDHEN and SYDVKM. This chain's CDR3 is CASSLSLGTQYF.

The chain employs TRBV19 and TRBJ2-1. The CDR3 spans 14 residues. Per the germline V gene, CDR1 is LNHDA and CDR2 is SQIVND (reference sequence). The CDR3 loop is CASRSSGLGNEQFF.

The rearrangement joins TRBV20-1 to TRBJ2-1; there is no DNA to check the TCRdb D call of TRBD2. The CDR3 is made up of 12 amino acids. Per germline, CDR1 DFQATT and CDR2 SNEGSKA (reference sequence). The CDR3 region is CSVTSGNNEQFF.

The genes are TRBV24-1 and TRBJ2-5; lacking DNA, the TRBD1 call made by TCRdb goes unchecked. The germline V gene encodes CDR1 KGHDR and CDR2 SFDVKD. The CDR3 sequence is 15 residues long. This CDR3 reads CATSDSTGGQETQYF.

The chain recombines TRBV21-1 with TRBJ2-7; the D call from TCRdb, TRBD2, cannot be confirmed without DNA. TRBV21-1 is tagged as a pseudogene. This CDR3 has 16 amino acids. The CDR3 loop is CASSSLAGKLRGEQYF.

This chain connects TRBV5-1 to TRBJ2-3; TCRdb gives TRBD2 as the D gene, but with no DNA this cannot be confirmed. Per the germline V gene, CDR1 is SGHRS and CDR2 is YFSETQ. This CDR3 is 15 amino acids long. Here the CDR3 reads CASSFRGEGTDTQYF.